A single sample gave rise to the 11 T cell receptor beta chains below, sequenced in a study of T cell repertoires in cytomegalovirus infection. Their antigens remain unidentified. Using its own MiXCR run on the reads, TCRdb lists one record per CDR3 protein. The data show hundreds of thousands of distinct CDR3 sequences, with 30% to 40% seen just once and roughly 17% held by the top ten. Sequencing used cultured PBMCs, obtained from culture after CMV antigen stimulation. Receptors originate from a human donor in good health (CMV status not recorded). Some clones in this sample may be carry-over from other donors' samples.

This clonotype was detected ten times or more. The chain recombines TRBV12-3 or TRBV12-4 with TRBJ2-6; tentative D call: TRBD1 (6 bases). Trimming stripped 3 bases from V and 2 bases from J, with 23 bases between. This CDR3 spans 20 amino acids. As DNA, the CDR3 is TGTGCCAGCAGTTTCCTGCAGGGGCCTCTCACCGACCCTGGGGCCAACGTCCTGACTTTC. This gives the protein CASSFLQGPLTDPGANVLTF.

The V and J genes are TRBV29-1 and TRBJ2-3; D unclear. CDR1 is SQVTM and CDR2 is ANQGSEA in the germline V gene. Trimming stripped 1 base from V and 0 bases from J, with 5 bases between. The CDR3 spans 13 residues. The CDR3: CSVEGPSTDTQYF. Written as DNA, the CDR3 is TGCAGCGTTGAAGGTCCTAGCACAGATACGCAGTATTTT.

Ten or more counts support this clonotype. This chain joins TRBV7-3 and TRBJ1-1, with D unresolved. Germline CDR1 reads SGHTA; CDR2 reads FQGTGA. The CDR3 is made up of 13 amino acids. V was cut by 5 bases and J by 0 bases, with 7 bases left in between. CDR3 DNA: TGTGCCAGCAGCCCGACGTTGAACACTGAAGCTTTCTTT. It translates to CASSPTLNTEAFF.

The table lists this clonotype with many counts. This sequence joins TRBV12-3 or TRBV12-4 and TRBJ1-5; D is possibly TRBD1 (6 bases). The germline V and J ends were trimmed by 2 bases and 2 bases, with 22 bases remaining between them. The CDR3 has 19 residues. The CDR3 loop is CASSLKPRGLGGGNQPQHF. The DNA for the CDR3 is TGTGCCAGCAGTTTAAAGCCCAGGGGCCTCGGGGGCGGCAATCAGCCCCAGCATTTT.

The chain has TRBV12-3 or TRBV12-4 and TRBJ2-3; D is tentatively TRBD1 or TRBD2 (7 bases each). V was clipped by 3 bases and J by 4 bases, with 11 bases between them. The CDR3 consists of 14 residues. Here the CDR3 reads CASSLSGTADTQYF. The CDR3 coding sequence is TGTGCCAGCAGTTTGAGCGGGACAGCAGATACGCAGTATTTT.

The chain combines TRBV28 with TRBJ2-7; a weak D match, TRBD1 (6 bases). Trimming stripped 1 base from V and 2 bases from J, with 6 bases between. Germline values: CDR1 MDHEN, CDR2 SYDVKM. The CDR3 consists of 13 residues. The CDR3 region is CASSLYRAYEQYF. CDR3 DNA: TGTGCCAGCAGTTTATACAGGGCCTACGAGCAGTACTTC.

Comment on this clonotype: This may be a read error: a much more frequent sequence differs by one nucleotide. The gene calls are TRBV7-6 and TRBJ2-1; no clear D gene. Germline values: CDR1 SGHVS, CDR2 FNYEAQ. The CDR3 runs to 13 residues. The CDR3 region has the DNA TGTGCTAGCAGCTCAAGCCTGACAAACGAGCAGTTCTTC. Residues: CASSSSLTNEQFF.

This clonotype was seen a few times. CDR3 sequence reads: CASIGGSSYNEQFF. CDR3 in DNA: TGTGCCAGCATCGGCGGGAGCTCCTACAATGAGCAGTTCTTC. The chain recombines TRBV28 with TRBJ2-1; 7 bases fit TRBD2. J lost 0 bases, V lost 7 bases, and 3 bases had no gene match. CDR3 length: 14 residues. Germline V gives CDR1 MDHEN, CDR2 SYDVKM.

The chain has TRBV7-3 and TRBJ2-1, with D hard to call. The CDR3 consists of 17 residues. Germline CDR1 reads SGHTA; CDR2 reads FQGTGA. Trimming removed 5 bases at V and 3 bases at J, with 20 bases between. Here the CDR3 DNA reads TGTGCCAGCAGCCGCGTGGCTAACACCTTCAACTACAATGAGCAGTTCTTC. Its protein is CASSRVANTFNYNEQFF.

The J gene is TRBJ1-2, the V gene TRBV28; 7 positions agree with TRBD1. The CDR3 loop spans 13 amino acids. V shed 3 bases and J 6 bases; nucleotides not matched to a gene: 4. CDR1 and CDR2 from the germline V gene are MDHEN and SYDVKM. The CDR3 DNA reads TGTGCCAGCAGTTTTGACAGGGAGAATGGCTACACCTTC. Translation: CASSFDRENGYTF.

The chain has TRBV6-2 or TRBV6-3 and TRBJ2-1, with a tentative D call TRBD2 (7 bases). The germline gives CDR1 MNHEY, CDR2 SVGEGT. Trimming took off 5 bases at V and 5 bases at J, with 19 bases between the two ends. CDR3 length: 16 residues. The CDR3 DNA reads as TGTGCCAGCAGTCCTTCAGGGGACTATCCCAACAATGAGCAGTTCTTC. Translated, it gives CASSPSGDYPNNEQFF.